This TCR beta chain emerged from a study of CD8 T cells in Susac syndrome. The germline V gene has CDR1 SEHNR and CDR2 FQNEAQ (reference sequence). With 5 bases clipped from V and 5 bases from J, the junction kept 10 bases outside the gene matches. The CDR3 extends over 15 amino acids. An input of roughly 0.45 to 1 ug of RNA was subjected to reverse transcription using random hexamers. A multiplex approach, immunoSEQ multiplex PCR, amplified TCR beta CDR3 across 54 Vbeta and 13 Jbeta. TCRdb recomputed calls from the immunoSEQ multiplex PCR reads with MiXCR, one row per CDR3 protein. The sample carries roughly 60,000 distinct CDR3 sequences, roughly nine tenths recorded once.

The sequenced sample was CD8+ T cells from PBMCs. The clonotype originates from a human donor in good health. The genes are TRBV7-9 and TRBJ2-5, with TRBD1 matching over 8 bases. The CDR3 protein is CASSKQGAPKETQYF. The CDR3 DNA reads TGTGCCAGCAGCAAGCAGGGGGCGCCTAAGGAGACCCAGTACTTC. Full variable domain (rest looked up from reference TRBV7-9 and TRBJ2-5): DTGVSQNPRHKITKRGQNVTFRCDPISEHNRLYWYRQTLGQGPEFLTYFQNEAQLEKSRLLSDRFSAERPKGSFSTLEIQRTEQGDSAMYLCASSKQGAPKETQYFGPGTRLLVL.